Described below is a single TCR beta chain sequence and its context. No antigen is known for it. This sample includes further DNA sequences coding for the same CDR3. Positively selected for CCR7, the CD45RO-negative cells used as naive CD8 cells excluded terminally differentiated effector memory CD45RA+ cells. The data were taken from a study of shared clonotypes between healthy human individuals. Study-level points and caveats: Clonotype sharing across several donors was observed for around 5.1% of naive CD4 clonotypes. Compared with memory subsets, naive subsets generally had larger estimated richness.

Per sorted-subset replicate PCR, input was roughly 200 ng DNA, representing tens of thousands of T cell genomes. Data came from immunoSEQ multiplex PCR; TCRdb stores just in-frame clones and leaves some out. The profile shows around 2,100,000 clones, just under 95% of them singletons. Germline assignment: CDR1 MGHRA and CDR2 YSYEKL. Unmatched junction bases numbered 1, after V lost 4 bases and J lost 1 base. The CDR3 spans 14 residues. The V call is TRBV4-1, the J call TRBJ1-5, with 7 bases matching TRBD1. The sample was naive CD8+ T cells sorted from blood. The TCR was taken from a man aged 18 to 35 in good health. The CDR3 DNA follows: TGCGCCAGCAGCCCGACAGGGAGCAATCAGCCCCAGCATTTT. It is translated as CASSPTGSNQPQHF.